The sequence of this T cell receptor beta chain was determined in a study of CXCR3-negative and CXCR3-positive naive CD8 T cells. Study-level results: Naive cells, whether CXCR3-negative or CXCR3-positive, had similar TRBV-TRBJ usage, while memory cells differed. Similarly elevated diversity marked both naive subsets, with memory CD8+ cells showing far lower diversity. Fresh PBMCs were used in most assays, and CXCR3 expression partially decreased after cryopreservation. CXCR3-positive naive cells had more hydrophobic TRB CDR3s than CXCR3-negative naive cells.

Preparation of TRB cDNA libraries relied on 5' RACE carrying UMI labels. TCRdb re-called the 5' RACE reads; one entry per CDR3 protein, DNA not given. The sample's table shows 55,000 to 70,000 distinct CDR3 sequences. Naive CD8+ T cells displayed a CD45RO-CCR7+CD27+CD95- phenotype. Notes on this clonotype: Its antigen is unknown.

The sequence came from a human donor in good health. Some clones in this sample may be carry-over from other donors' samples. Sequencing input: naive CXCR3+ CD8+ T cells from blood. Specified subset: CD45RO-CCR7+CD27+CD95- naive CD8+ T cells expressing CXCR3 (TNR3+).

CDR3 region: CASSPQNTGELFF. The J gene is TRBJ2-2, the V gene TRBV14. Germline CDR1 SGHDN, CDR2 FVKESK. The CDR3 has 13 amino acids.